Following are 6 T cell receptor beta chains from one sample sequenced in a study of blood T cell repertoires in COVID-19. The protocol was immunoSEQ multiplex PCR, while the TCRdb copy is restricted to in-frame clones and leaves out a portion. The data show some 100,000 clones, with 87% seen just once and around 7.2% held by the top ten. Sequencing was done on a sample of peripheral blood. The receptors stem from a man younger than 45 in a cohort sampled during active COVID-19.

The CDR3 loop is CASSESGYSNQPQHF. The CDR3 DNA reads TGTGCCAGCAGTGAATCGGGGTATAGCAATCAGCCCCAGCATTTT. The V and J genes are TRBV2 and TRBJ1-5, with D unresolved. V lost 2 bases, J lost 0 bases, and 8 bases lay in between. This CDR3 contains 15 residues. Germline lookup yields CDR1 SNHLY and CDR2 FYNNEI.

The chain uses TRBV3-1 (or the pseudogene TRBV3-2) and TRBJ1-1; 8 positions match TRBD1. The CDR3 contains 14 residues. Germline V gene lookup returns CDR1 LGHDT and CDR2 YNNKEL (reference sequence). After removal of 7 bases from V and 0 bases from J, the junction contained 4 bases not matched to a gene. CDR3 sequence: CASTRQGLNTEAFF. The CDR3 DNA is TGTGCCAGCACCCGACAGGGGCTGAACACTGAAGCTTTCTTT.

This clone was recorded only once. The chain recombines TRBV11-2 with TRBJ2-6, with 7 bases fitting TRBD1. Germline CDR1 SGHAT, CDR2 FQNNGV. The CDR3 is made up of 17 amino acids. The V segment lost 2 bases and the J segment 0 bases; nucleotides outside the gene matches: 4. CDR3 nucleotides: TGTGCCAGCAGCTTAACGGGACAGCTCTCTGGGGCCAACGTCCTGACTTTC. Amino acid sequence: CASSLTGQLSGANVLTF.

Regarding this clone: The same CDR3 arises from other DNA sequences in this sample as well. The chain links TRBV30 to TRBJ2-7; TRBD1 might be the D (6 bases). Trimming took 4 bases from V and 4 from J, leaving 8 bases between them. The CDR3 is 11 residues long. Germline V gene sequence: CDR1 GTSNPN, CDR2 SVGIG (reference sequence). The CDR3 reads CAWTGAYEQYF. The CDR3, as DNA: TGTGCCTGGACAGGGGCGTACGAGCAGTACTTC.

V is TRBV5-5 and J is TRBJ2-7; tentatively, D is TRBD2 (5 bases). CDR1 and CDR2 (germline): SGHKS, YYEKEE (reference sequence). V was clipped by 0 bases and J by 2 bases, with 9 bases between them. The CDR3 totals 14 residues. The CDR3 reads CASSLEGAPYEQYF. DNA of the CDR3: TGTGCCAGCAGCTTGGAGGGAGCCCCCTACGAGCAGTACTTC.

This clone was seen a few times. J is TRBJ1-6 and V is TRBV7-2, with D possibly being TRBD1 (5 bases). Germline CDR1 and CDR2: SGHTA and FQGNSA. The CDR3 sequence is 13 residues long. Trimming cost V 5 bases and J 7 bases, with 9 bases left between them. The CDR3 spells CASSVDSNSPLHF. The CDR3 DNA is TGTGCCAGCAGCGTAGACAGCAATTCACCCCTCCACTTT.